The 7 T cell receptor gamma chains reported below all come from one sample, sequenced in a study of γδ T cells in repeated Plasmodium falciparum infection. Gammadelta T cells were flow-sorted from PBMC into Vgamma9/Vdelta2+ and Vdelta2-negative populations for bulk analysis. TCRdb used CATT to re-call clones from the multiplex PCR reads. The data contain over 5,000 gamma-chain clones, about 3.5% of them singletons. Sequencing was done on a sample of gamma-delta T cells from blood. These receptors were collected from a pool of human donors (malaria-infected and uninfected, not separated).

A few counts support this clone. TCRdb's entry gives the protein of a much larger clone, which mismatches this DNA's translation at residue 8, likely from a read error; the protein reported here is translated from the DNA. V usage is TRGV2 and J usage is TRGJ1 or TRGJ2. The J gene is absent in TCRdb and was assigned here via DNA matching to germline. CDR3 length equals 14 residues. Germline CDR1 reads EGSNGY; CDR2 reads YDSYNSKV. V gave up 0 bases and J gave up 9 bases; unmatched junction bases: 11. This CDR3 is CATWDGRARTKKLF. The DNA of the CDR3 is TGTGCCACCTGGGACGGGCGAGCGAGGACTAAGAAACTCTTT.

Remarks on this clone: A read error is likely here: a far larger clone is one base away. Other DNA sequences within the sample encode an identical CDR3. CDR3 sequence: CAFKGYWKKLF. Written as DNA, the CDR3 is TGTGCCTTCAAGGGTTATTGGAAGAAGCTCTTT. No call exists for the J gene, whereas the V gene is TRGV9. CDR1 GITISATS and CDR2 ISYDGTV come from the germline V gene (reference sequence). This CDR3 spans 11 amino acids.

Only a few counts were recorded for this clone. The translation of this DNA and the TCRdb protein of a much larger clone differ at residue 5, probably owing to a read error; the protein shown here is translated from the DNA. This chain uses TRGV4 with TRGJ1 or TRGJ2. This CDR3 is built from 13 residues. Germline CDR1 EGSTGY, CDR2 YDSYTSSV. This CDR3 reads CATWGGPDYKKLF. For the CDR3, the DNA is TGTGCCACCTGGGGTGGGCCCGATTATAAGAAACTCTTT.

This clone occurred many times. A far larger clone differs by one base, so this is likely a read error. This sample includes further DNA sequences coding for the same CDR3. The chain has TRGV9 and TRGJP. With 4 bases clipped from V and 5 bases from J, the junction kept 2 bases outside the gene matches. CDR1 is GITISATS, CDR2 ISYDGTV, per germline (reference sequence). This CDR3 has 15 amino acids. The CDR3 DNA reads TGTGCCTTGTGGGAAGAAGAGTTGGGCAAAAAAATCAAGGTATTT. Protein product: CALWEEELGKKIKVF.

This clone was seen a handful of times. For this DNA, TCRdb reports the protein of a much larger clone, which diverges at residue 6, most likely from a read error; the protein presented here is translated directly from the DNA. The genes are TRGV9 and TRGJ1 or TRGJ2. The J gene was not available in TCRdb and was assigned here by matching the DNA to germline segments. CDR3 size: 11 residues. Germline CDR1 reads GITISATS; CDR2 reads ISYDGTV (reference sequence). After removal of 10 bases from V and 10 bases from J, the junction contained 13 bases not matched to a gene. CDR3 loop: CAFKGHWKKLF. CDR3 DNA sequence: TGTGCCTTCAAGGGTCATTGGAAGAAACTCTTT.

This clone was picked up a small number of times. The protein in TCRdb stems from a much larger clone and differs at residue 6 from this DNA's translation, likely a read error; here the protein is translated from the DNA. The V call is TRGV9, the J call TRGJP. Germline loops: CDR1 GITISATS, CDR2 ISYDGTV (reference sequence). CDR3 size: 16 residues. Germline trimming cut 5 bases from V and 6 bases from J; bases unmatched to any gene: 7. The DNA for the CDR3 is TGTGCCTTGTGGGGTTGCTCAGAGTTGGGCAAAAAAATCAAGGTATTT. It specifies CALWGCSELGKKIKVF.

This clone has just a few counts. The V call is TRGV9, the J call TRGJP. No J gene was available from TCRdb, and it was assigned here by a germline match of the DNA. CDR1 is GITISATS and CDR2 is ISYDGTV in the germline V gene (reference sequence). CDR3 length: 17 amino acids. Trimming took 6 bases from V and 3 from J; bases not matched to a gene: 8. CDR3 nucleotides: TGTGCCTTGTGGCACCACCCGCAAGAGTTGGGCAAAAAAATCAAGGTATTT. It yields the protein CALWHHPQELGKKIKVF.